One sample yielded the 32 T cell receptor beta chains listed below, sequenced in a study of blood T cell repertoires in COVID-19. Clones were sequenced by immunoSEQ multiplex PCR, and TCRdb holds only the in-frame ones, with some missing. The sample has around 250,000 clones; around 86% are singletons. Sequencing was performed on PBMCs or T cells enriched from blood (not recorded which). The receptors here all came from a woman in her 50s who had recovered from COVID-19.

The chain joins TRBV28 to TRBJ1-1, with 10 bases that match TRBD1. Germline CDR1 MDHEN, CDR2 SYDVKM. The V and J ends lost 6 bases and 0 bases, in that order; junction bases with no gene match: 4. This CDR3 spans 15 amino acids. CDR3 protein: CASRRQGAMNTEAFF. The CDR3, as DNA: TGTGCCAGCAGGCGACAGGGGGCAATGAACACTGAAGCTTTCTTT.

The chain is built from TRBV6-2 or TRBV6-3 and TRBJ2-7; 14 bases are shared with TRBD2. The CDR3 consists of 15 residues. Germline V gene lookup returns CDR1 MNHEY and CDR2 SVGEGT. The trim removed 6 bases at V and 6 bases at J, leaving 7 bases unmatched. DNA of the CDR3: TGTGCCAGCAGCTATCCGGGACTAGCGGGAGTCGAGCAGTACTTC. Its protein is CASSYPGLAGVEQYF.

The chain links TRBV7-3 to TRBJ2-1, with 7 bases aligning to TRBD2. CDR3 length: 15 amino acids. Germline CDR1 SGHTA, CDR2 FQGTGA. V lost 2 bases and J lost 7; bases outside the gene matches: 8. The CDR3 DNA reads as TGTGCCAGCAGCTTATCTGGCGGGAGTTTGAATGAGCAGTTCTTC. Protein: CASSLSGGSLNEQFF.

The V call is TRBV29-1, the J call TRBJ1-2; 8 nucleotides agree with TRBD1. The germline CDR1 and CDR2 sequences are SQVTM and ANQGSEA. The length of the CDR3 is 12 residues. J was trimmed by 6 bases and V by 7 bases; bases with no gene match: 7. CDR3 sequence: CSARTGFDGYTF. CDR3 DNA sequence: TGCAGCGCCAGGACAGGGTTCGATGGCTACACCTTC.

The rearrangement links TRBV5-1 to TRBJ2-3; 9 bases are a match to TRBD2. The CDR3 is 17 amino acids. The germline CDR1 and CDR2 sequences are SGHRS and YFSETQ. V was pared by 2 bases and J by 4 bases, with 11 bases of the junction left unmatched. The CDR3 DNA is TGCGCCAGCAGCTTTGCCGGCGCGGGAGGGGGGGCAGATACGCAGTATTTT. Residues: CASSFAGAGGGADTQYF.

Only one count was recorded for this clone. The gene calls are TRBV5-1 and TRBJ2-1; tentatively, D is TRBD2 (5 bases). CDR3 length: 15 residues. From germline, CDR1 is SGHRS and CDR2 YFSETQ. Trimming pared 4 bases from V and 0 bases from J, leaving 11 bases between. CDR3 bases: TGCGCCAGCAGCCCTAGCACGAGCTCCTACAATGAGCAGTTCTTC. The encoded protein is CASSPSTSSYNEQFF.

The chain carries TRBV28 and TRBJ2-7; possibly TRBD1 for D (5 bases). The CDR3 has 13 amino acids. The ends were cut back, 7 bases at V and 5 bases at J, with 15 bases in the middle. The V gene's germline CDR1 is MDHEN and CDR2 SYDVKM. Written as DNA, the CDR3 is TGTGCCAGCACACTGGGGCAGGCGGACGAGCAGTACTTC. As protein: CASTLGQADEQYF.

A few counts support this clone. The CDR3 loop is CASSHRGNQPQHF. The CDR3 DNA reads as TGTGCCAGTAGTCACAGGGGGAATCAGCCCCAGCATTTT. The rearrangement uses TRBV19 and TRBJ1-5; 8 bases match TRBD1. The germline gives CDR1 LNHDA, CDR2 SQIVND (reference sequence). V lost 5 bases, J lost 4 bases, and 1 base stayed unmatched. This CDR3 spans 13 amino acids.

This clone showed up just once. The chain has TRBV27 and TRBJ1-2, with D maybe TRBD1 (6 bases). The germline V gene encodes CDR1 MNHEY and CDR2 SMNVEV (reference sequence). This CDR3 comprises 13 residues. Trimming removed 3 bases at V and 2 bases at J, with 7 bases between. The CDR3 sequence: CASSFGTNYGYTF. The CDR3 bases are TGTGCCAGCAGTTTCGGGACAAACTATGGCTACACCTTC.

The chain combines TRBV6-5 with TRBJ2-7, with 8 bases identical to TRBD2. This CDR3 region has 15 residues. The germline CDR1 and CDR2 sequences are MNHEY and SVGAGI. V shed 0 bases, J shed 2 bases, and the junction held 3 bases outside the gene matches. CDR3 in amino acids: CASSYSTGRAYEQYF. In DNA, the CDR3 is TGTGCCAGCAGTTACTCGACCGGGAGGGCCTACGAGCAGTACTTC.

This clone occurred once. DNA of the CDR3: TGTGCCAGCAGCCAAGAGCCGACAGGGAGGTACGAGCAGTACTTC. Translated: CASSQEPTGRYEQYF. The chain combines TRBV14 with TRBJ2-7, with a tentative D call TRBD1 (7 bases). The ends were cut back, 0 bases at V and 4 bases at J, with 13 bases in the middle. This CDR3 has 15 amino acids. Germline loops: CDR1 SGHDN, CDR2 FVKESK.

This clone was counted a single time. The rearrangement links TRBV29-1 to TRBJ1-1; no clear D. Germline values: CDR1 SQVTM, CDR2 ANQGSEA. Trimming took off 3 bases at V and 2 bases at J, with 7 bases between the two ends. The CDR3 totals 12 residues. CDR3 coding DNA: TGCAGCGTTGATGGCAGAAACACTGAAGCTTTCTTT. It encodes CSVDGRNTEAFF.

The chain has TRBV18 and TRBJ2-7; TRBD2 agrees at 9 bases. The CDR3 is 15 amino acids. The germline V gene encodes CDR1 KGHSH and CDR2 LQKENI. V shed 4 bases, J shed 2 bases, and the junction held 6 bases outside the gene matches. The CDR3 nucleotides read TGTGCCAGCTCACGACCTCCTAGCGGGGCCTACGAGCAGTACTTC. It yields the protein CASSRPPSGAYEQYF.

This clone was recorded once. The rearrangement uses TRBV6-1 and TRBJ2-6; D not certain. Trimming stripped 1 base from V and 0 bases from J, with 4 bases between. CDR3 size: 15 residues. Per germline, CDR1 MNHNS and CDR2 SASEGT. In DNA, the CDR3 is TGTGCCAGCAGTGAAGATCACTCTGGGGCCAACGTCCTGACTTTC. Translating gives CASSEDHSGANVLTF.

In this sample, this clone turned up once. The chain is built from TRBV27 and TRBJ1-2, with 9 bases matching TRBD1. CDR3 size: 16 residues. Germline CDR1 and CDR2: MNHEY and SMNVEV (reference sequence). V shed 4 bases, J shed 3 bases, and the junction held 9 bases outside the gene matches. The CDR3 loop reads CASSSLTGGEHYGYTF. The CDR3 nucleotides are TGTGCCAGCAGTTCACTTACAGGGGGCGAACACTATGGCTACACCTTC.

This clone came up a few times. This chain connects TRBV5-6 to TRBJ2-1; D ambiguous. The germline CDR1 and CDR2 sequences are SGHDT and YYEEEE. V was cut by 3 bases and J by 3 bases, with 16 bases left in between. The CDR3 has 16 residues. The chain's CDR3 is CASSSIQGDGYNEQFF. The CDR3 DNA is TGTGCCAGCAGCTCAATTCAAGGAGACGGCTACAATGAGCAGTTCTTC.

This rearrangement joins TRBV3-1 (or the pseudogene TRBV3-2) to TRBJ2-4; TRBD2 matches 13 bases. Germline V gene sequence: CDR1 LGHDT, CDR2 YNNKEL (reference sequence). This CDR3 is built from 21 residues. V gave up 2 bases and J gave up 0 bases; unmatched junction bases: 13. The CDR3 protein is CASSQTFGTLAGGLAKNIQYF. The CDR3, as DNA: TGTGCCAGCAGCCAAACCTTCGGGACACTAGCGGGAGGGTTAGCCAAAAACATTCAGTACTTC.

V usage is TRBV3-1 (or the pseudogene TRBV3-2) and J usage is TRBJ1-1; no reliable D call. The CDR3 is 15 amino acids. V dropped 1 base and J dropped 10 bases, with 19 bases sitting between them. Germline V lookup: CDR1 LGHDT, CDR2 YNNKEL (reference sequence). The chain's CDR3 is CASSQGITATSGAFF. The DNA for the CDR3 is TGTGCCAGCAGCCAAGGAATTACCGCGACCTCGGGAGCTTTCTTT.

The gene calls are TRBV5-1 and TRBJ1-3; the D is unclear. V lost 0 bases to trimming and J lost 3 bases, with 7 bases between them. CDR1 and CDR2 (germline): SGHRS, YFSETQ. This CDR3 is 14 amino acids long. In DNA form, the CDR3 reads TGCGCCAGCAGCTTGGTGTCAGATGGAAACACCATATATTTT. As protein: CASSLVSDGNTIYF.

This rearrangement joins TRBV10-3 to TRBJ1-1; tentative D call: TRBD1 (6 bases). The CDR3 totals 14 residues. CDR1 ENHRY and CDR2 SYGVKD come from the germline V gene. Trimming took 5 bases from V and 5 from J, leaving 15 bases between them. The chain's CDR3 is CAISTGSSGTEAFF. The DNA for the CDR3 is TGTGCCATCAGTACAGGGAGCTCGGGGACTGAAGCTTTCTTT.

The chain has TRBV4-1 and TRBJ2-2; 9 nucleotides line up with TRBD2. This CDR3 has 16 residues. Trimming removed 0 bases from V and 1 base from J; junction bases left unmatched: 0. Per the germline V gene, CDR1 is MGHRA and CDR2 is YSYEKL. CDR3 sequence reads: CASSQELAGNTGELFF. CDR3 coding DNA: TGCGCCAGCAGCCAAGAACTAGCGGGGAACACCGGGGAGCTGTTTTTT.

J is TRBJ2-1 and V is TRBV7-2; no clear D. V lost 5 bases and J 4 bases, leaving 9 bases between the germline ends. The germline V gene has CDR1 SGHTA and CDR2 FQGNSA. The CDR3 has 13 amino acids. The CDR3 protein is CASSNVQYNEQFF. The CDR3 DNA reads TGTGCCAGCAGCAACGTTCAGTACAATGAGCAGTTCTTC.

The CDR3 bases are TGTGCCAGCAGCCCAGTTGGCTACACCTTC. Its translation: CASSPVGYTF. The J gene is TRBJ1-2, the V gene TRBV7-9; D unclear. The germline V gene encodes CDR1 SEHNR and CDR2 FQNEAQ (reference sequence). This CDR3 comprises 10 residues. The V end lost 5 bases, the J end lost 7 bases, and 5 bases lay between the germline ends.

The rearrangement joins TRBV19 to TRBJ1-2, with 9 bases aligning to TRBD1. The V gene end was trimmed by 8 bases and the J gene end by 6 bases; junction bases not matched to a gene: 16. This CDR3 contains 16 residues. Germline V gene lookup returns CDR1 LNHDA and CDR2 SQIVND (reference sequence). CDR3 sequence (DNA): TGTGCCAGTGCGATGAACAGGGGGCCTCGGGATAATGGCTACACCTTC. Protein sequence: CASAMNRGPRDNGYTF.

The rearrangement uses TRBV12-3 or TRBV12-4 and TRBJ2-5; D uncertain. V lost 2 bases and J 1 base, leaving 5 bases between the germline ends. This CDR3 region has 13 residues. CDR3 amino acids: CASSLYSQETQYF. The DNA of the CDR3 is TGTGCCAGCAGTTTATACAGCCAAGAGACCCAGTACTTC.

This chain links TRBV2 with TRBJ2-3, with a weak D call TRBD1 (6 bases). The V gene lost 6 bases and the J gene lost 5 bases, with 15 bases spanning the gap. CDR3 length: 14 amino acids. The V gene's germline CDR1 is SNHLY and CDR2 FYNNEI. CDR3 amino acids: CASSLNRVEDTQYF. The DNA of the CDR3 is TGTGCCAGCAGCCTCAACAGGGTGGAAGATACGCAGTATTTT.

The chain links TRBV4-3 to TRBJ2-5; tentative D call: TRBD2 (6 bases). Trimming took 0 bases from V and 5 from J, leaving 13 bases between them. The CDR3 is 15 residues long. CDR1 and CDR2 (germline): LGHNA, YSLEER. CDR3 in amino acids: CASSQDGWGEETQYF. The CDR3 bases are TGCGCCAGCAGCCAAGATGGGTGGGGGGAGGAGACCCAGTACTTC.

The V call is TRBV7-9, the J call TRBJ2-4; a weak D match, TRBD1 (5 bases). The CDR3 extends over 14 amino acids. V dropped 5 bases and J dropped 0 bases, with 8 bases sitting between them. Germline V CDR1 and CDR2: SEHNR, FQNEAQ (reference sequence). The CDR3 nucleotides are TGTGCCAGCAGCACGACAGTAGCCAAAAACATTCAGTACTTC. Translated: CASSTTVAKNIQYF.

The chain carries TRBV11-2 and TRBJ1-2, with a weak D call TRBD1 (5 bases). Germline V CDR1 and CDR2: SGHAT, FQNNGV. The CDR3 has 15 residues. The V end lost 0 bases, the J end lost 5 bases, and 13 bases lay between the germline ends. The CDR3 loop is CASSLEAGSLYGYTF. In DNA form, the CDR3 reads TGTGCCAGCAGCTTAGAGGCAGGGTCCCTGTATGGCTACACCTTC.

This clone showed up just a few times. This sequence joins TRBV18 and TRBJ1-1; maybe TRBD1 (6 bases). Germline-derived CDR1 and CDR2 are KGHSH and LQKENI. Between the trimmed V and J ends, which lost 6 bases and 4 bases, there was a span of 15 bases. The CDR3 runs 14 residues. CDR3 amino acids: CASSRDGGPTEAFF. Written as DNA, the CDR3 is TGTGCCAGCTCGCGGGACGGGGGGCCCACTGAAGCTTTCTTT.

The chain carries TRBV28 and TRBJ2-7, with D maybe TRBD2 (5 bases). CDR3 length equals 14 residues. The V gene lost 7 bases and the J gene lost 4 bases, with 17 bases spanning the gap. Germline CDR1 is MDHEN and CDR2 is SYDVKM. The CDR3 reads CASTFPGKSYEQYF. CDR3 sequence (DNA): TGTGCCAGCACCTTTCCGGGGAAGAGTTACGAGCAGTACTTC. Filled out from reference TRBV28 and TRBJ2-7, the complete variable domain reads DVKVTQSSRYLVKRTGEKVFLECVQDMDHENMFWYRQDPGLGLRLIYFSYDVKMKEKGDIPEGYSVSREKKERFSLILESASTNQTSMYLCASTFPGKSYEQYFGPGTRLTVT.

J is TRBJ2-1 and V is TRBV7-2; D perhaps matches TRBD1 (5 bases). This CDR3 is built from 16 residues. Trimming removed 2 bases at V and 6 bases at J, with 17 bases between. Germline V gene data show CDR1 as SGHTA and CDR2 as FQGNSA. In nucleotides, the CDR3 is TGTGCCAGCAGCTTACGGGTCGGTCAGGGTGGCAATGAGCAGTTCTTC. This encodes CASSLRVGQGGNEQFF.